This T cell receptor beta chain was found in a study of tumor-infiltrating lymphocytes in localized non-small cell lung cancer. Study-level information: Patients included smokers and never-smokers with various histologies, some sampled after neoadjuvant chemotherapy. Findings and limits, study-wide: T-cell fraction did not differ between immunotypes IM1 and IM2. Tumor T-cell fraction from TCR sequencing was not associated with recurrence-free survival (p = 0.61).

The CDR3 is made up of 15 amino acids. V gave up 1 base and J gave up 7 bases, with 14 bases separating them. The germline CDR1 and CDR2 sequences are SGHRS and YFSETQ. The table came from immunoSEQ multiplex PCR; TCRdb's copy has only in-frame clones and leaves some out. The sample lists some 30,000 clones, 70% to 90% occurring once. Of note for this clone: The antigen is undetermined.

The J gene is TRBJ2-2, the V gene TRBV5-1; no definite D call. The material sequenced was lung tumor tissue. The TCR sequence derives from a human donor with non-small cell lung cancer. The CDR3 here is CASSLLPDRGGELFF. In DNA, the CDR3 is TGCGCCAGCAGCTTGTTGCCCGATAGAGGCGGGGAGCTGTTTTTT.